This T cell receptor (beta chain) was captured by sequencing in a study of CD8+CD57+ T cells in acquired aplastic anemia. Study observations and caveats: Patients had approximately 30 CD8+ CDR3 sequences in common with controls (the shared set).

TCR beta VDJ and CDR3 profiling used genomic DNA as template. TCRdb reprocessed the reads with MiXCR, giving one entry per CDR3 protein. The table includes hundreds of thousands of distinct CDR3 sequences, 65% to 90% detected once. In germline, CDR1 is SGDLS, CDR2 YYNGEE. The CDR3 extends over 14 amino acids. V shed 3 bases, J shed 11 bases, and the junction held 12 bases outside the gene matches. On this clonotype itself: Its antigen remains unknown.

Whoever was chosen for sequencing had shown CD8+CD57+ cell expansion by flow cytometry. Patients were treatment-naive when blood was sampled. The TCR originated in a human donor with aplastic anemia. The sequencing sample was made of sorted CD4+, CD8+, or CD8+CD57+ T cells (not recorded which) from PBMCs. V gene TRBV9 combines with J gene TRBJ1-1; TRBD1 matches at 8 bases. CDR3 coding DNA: TGTGCCAGCAGCGACCGGACAGGGAACACCGGGGCTTTCTTT. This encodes CASSDRTGNTGAFF. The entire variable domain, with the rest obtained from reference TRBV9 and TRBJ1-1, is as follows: DSGVTQTPKHLITATGQRVTLRCSPRSGDLSVYWYQQSLDQGLQFLIQYYNGEERAKGNILERFSAQQFPDLHSELNLSSLELGDSALYFCASSDRTGNTGAFFGQGTRLTVV.